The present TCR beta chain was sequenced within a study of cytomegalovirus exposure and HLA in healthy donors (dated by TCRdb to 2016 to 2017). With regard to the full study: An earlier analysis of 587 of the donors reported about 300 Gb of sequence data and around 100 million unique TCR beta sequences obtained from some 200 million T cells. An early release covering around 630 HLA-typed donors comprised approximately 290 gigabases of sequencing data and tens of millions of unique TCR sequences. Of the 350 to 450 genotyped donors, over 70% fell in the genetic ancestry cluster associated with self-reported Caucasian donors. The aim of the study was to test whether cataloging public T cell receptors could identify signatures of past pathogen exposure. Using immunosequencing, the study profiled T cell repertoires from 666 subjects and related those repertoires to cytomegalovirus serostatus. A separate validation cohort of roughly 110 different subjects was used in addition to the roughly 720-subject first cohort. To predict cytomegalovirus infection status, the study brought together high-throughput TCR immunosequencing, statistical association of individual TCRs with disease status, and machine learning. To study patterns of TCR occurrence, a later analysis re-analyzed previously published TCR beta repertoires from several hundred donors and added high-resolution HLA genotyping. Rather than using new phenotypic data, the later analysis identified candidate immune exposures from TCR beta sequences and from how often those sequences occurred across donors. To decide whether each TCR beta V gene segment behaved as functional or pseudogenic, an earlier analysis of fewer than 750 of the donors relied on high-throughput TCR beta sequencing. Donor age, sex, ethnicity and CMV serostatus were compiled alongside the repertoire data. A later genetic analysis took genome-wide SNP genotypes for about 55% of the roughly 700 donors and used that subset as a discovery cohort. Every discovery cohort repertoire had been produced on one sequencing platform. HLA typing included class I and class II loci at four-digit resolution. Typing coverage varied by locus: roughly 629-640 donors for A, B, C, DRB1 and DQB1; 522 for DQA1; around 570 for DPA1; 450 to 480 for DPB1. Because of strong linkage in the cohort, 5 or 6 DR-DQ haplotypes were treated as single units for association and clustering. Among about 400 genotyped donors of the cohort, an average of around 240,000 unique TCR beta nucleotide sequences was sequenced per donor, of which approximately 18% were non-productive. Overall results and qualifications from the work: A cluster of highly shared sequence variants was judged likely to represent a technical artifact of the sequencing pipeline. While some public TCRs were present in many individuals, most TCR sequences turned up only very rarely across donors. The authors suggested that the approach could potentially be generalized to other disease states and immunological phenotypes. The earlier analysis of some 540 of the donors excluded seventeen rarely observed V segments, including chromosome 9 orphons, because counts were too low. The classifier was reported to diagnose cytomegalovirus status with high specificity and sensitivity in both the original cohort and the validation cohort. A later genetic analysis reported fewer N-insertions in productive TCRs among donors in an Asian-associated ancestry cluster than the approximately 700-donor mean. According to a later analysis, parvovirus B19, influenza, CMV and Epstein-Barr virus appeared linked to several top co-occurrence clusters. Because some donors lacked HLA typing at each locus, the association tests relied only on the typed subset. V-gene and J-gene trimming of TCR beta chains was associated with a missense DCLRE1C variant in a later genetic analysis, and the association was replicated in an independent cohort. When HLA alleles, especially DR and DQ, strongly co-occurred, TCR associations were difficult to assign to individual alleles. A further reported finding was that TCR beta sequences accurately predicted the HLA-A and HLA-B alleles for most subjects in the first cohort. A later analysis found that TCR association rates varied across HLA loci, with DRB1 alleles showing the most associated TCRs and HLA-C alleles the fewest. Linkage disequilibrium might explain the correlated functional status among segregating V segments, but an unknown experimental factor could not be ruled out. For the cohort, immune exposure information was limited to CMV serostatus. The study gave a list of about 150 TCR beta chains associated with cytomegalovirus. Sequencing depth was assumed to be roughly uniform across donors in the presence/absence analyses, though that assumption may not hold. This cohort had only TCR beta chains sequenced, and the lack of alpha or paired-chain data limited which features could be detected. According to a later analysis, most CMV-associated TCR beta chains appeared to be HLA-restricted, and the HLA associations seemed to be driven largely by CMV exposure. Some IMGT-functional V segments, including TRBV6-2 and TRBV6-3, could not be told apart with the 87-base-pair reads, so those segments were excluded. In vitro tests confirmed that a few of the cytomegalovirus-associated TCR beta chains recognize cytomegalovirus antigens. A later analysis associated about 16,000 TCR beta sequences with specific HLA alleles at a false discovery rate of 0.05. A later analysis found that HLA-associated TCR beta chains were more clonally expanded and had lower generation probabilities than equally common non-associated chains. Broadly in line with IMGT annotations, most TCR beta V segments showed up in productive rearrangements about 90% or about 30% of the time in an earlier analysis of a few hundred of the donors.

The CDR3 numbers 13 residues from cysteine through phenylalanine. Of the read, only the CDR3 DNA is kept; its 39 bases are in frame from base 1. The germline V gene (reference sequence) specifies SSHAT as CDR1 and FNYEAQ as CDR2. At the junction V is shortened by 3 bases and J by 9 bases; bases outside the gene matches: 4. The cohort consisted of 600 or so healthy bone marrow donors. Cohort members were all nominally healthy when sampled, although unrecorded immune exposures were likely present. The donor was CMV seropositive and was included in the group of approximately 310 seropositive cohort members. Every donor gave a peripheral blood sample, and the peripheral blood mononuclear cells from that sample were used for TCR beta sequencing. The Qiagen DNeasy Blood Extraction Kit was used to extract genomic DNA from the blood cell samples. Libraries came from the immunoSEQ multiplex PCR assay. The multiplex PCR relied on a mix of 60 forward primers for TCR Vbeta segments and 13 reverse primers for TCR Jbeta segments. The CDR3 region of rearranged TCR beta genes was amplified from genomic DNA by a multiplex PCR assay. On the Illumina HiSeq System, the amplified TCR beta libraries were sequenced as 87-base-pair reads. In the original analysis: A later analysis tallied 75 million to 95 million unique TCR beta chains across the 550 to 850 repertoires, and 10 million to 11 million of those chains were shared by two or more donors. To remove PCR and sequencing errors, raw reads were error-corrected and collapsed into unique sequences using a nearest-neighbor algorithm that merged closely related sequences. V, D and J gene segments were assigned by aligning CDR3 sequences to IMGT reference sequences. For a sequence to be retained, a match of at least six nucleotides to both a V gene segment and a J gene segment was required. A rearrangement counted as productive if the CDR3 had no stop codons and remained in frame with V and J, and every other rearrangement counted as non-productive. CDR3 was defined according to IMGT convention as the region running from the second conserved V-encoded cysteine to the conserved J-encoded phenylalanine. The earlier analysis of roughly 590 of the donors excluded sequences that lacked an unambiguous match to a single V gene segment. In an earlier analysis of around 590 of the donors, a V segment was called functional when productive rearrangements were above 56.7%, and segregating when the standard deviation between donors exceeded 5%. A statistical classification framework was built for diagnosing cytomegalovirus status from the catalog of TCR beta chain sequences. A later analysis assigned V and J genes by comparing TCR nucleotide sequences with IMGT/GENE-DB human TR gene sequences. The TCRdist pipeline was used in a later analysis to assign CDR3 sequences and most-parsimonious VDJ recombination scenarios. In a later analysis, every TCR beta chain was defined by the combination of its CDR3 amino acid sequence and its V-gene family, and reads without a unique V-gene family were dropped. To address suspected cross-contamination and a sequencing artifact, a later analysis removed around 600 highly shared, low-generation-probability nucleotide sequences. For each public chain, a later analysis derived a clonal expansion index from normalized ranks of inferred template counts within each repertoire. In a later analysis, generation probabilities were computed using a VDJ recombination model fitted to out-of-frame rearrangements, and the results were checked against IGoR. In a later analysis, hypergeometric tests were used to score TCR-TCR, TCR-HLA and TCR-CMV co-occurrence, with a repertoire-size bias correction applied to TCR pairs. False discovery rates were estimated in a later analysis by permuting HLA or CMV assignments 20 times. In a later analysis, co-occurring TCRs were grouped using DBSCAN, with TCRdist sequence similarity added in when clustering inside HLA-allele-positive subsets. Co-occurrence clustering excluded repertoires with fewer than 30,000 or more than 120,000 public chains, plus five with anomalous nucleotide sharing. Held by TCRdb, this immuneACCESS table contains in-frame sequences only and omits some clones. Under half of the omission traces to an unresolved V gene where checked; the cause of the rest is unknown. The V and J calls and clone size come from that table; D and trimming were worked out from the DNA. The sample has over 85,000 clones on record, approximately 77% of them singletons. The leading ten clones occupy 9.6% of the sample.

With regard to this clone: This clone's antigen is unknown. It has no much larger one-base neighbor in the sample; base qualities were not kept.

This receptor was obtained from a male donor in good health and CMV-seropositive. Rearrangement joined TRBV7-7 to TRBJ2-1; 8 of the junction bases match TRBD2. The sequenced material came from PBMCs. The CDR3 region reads CASSFSGGSEQFF. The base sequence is TGTGCCAGCAGCTTCTCGGGAGGGAGTGAGCAGTTCTTC.